The following is a TCR beta chain sequence with its context. The record originates from a study of shared clonotypes between healthy human individuals. The assay was immunoSEQ multiplex PCR, and TCRdb's table has in-frame clones only and misses some. This sample has fewer than 2.5 million clones, with 93% found just once. CDR3 length: 14 residues. Per the germline V gene, CDR1 is MNHNY and CDR2 is SVGAGI (reference sequence). Trimming cost V 5 bases and J 7 bases, with 15 bases left between them. The chain has TRBV6-6 and TRBJ1-3; D perhaps matches TRBD1 (6 bases). Sequenced: naive CD4+ T cells from PBMCs. Sample subset: CD45RA+ positively selected. This sequence was found in a man younger than 30 in good health. Some clones in this sample may be carry-over from other donors' samples. The CDR3 nucleotides read TGTGCCAGCAGTCAGGGGACCCCAGGGAACACCATATATTTT. Its protein product is CASSQGTPGNTIYF.